Following are 9 T cell receptor beta chains from one sample sequenced in a study of Graves' ophthalmopathy and Graves' hyperthyroidism. TCR beta CDR3 amplification used RNA transcripts. HTBI primers were employed in first-round RT-PCR, then a second-round multiplex PCR followed. A single record per CDR3 protein comes from TCRdb applying MiXCR to the multiplex PCR reads. The sample yields approximately 1.2 million distinct CDR3 sequences, about two fifths seen once. The material sequenced was peripheral blood or thyroid tissue (not recorded which). These receptors came from an adult man with Graves' hyperthyroidism.

The genes are TRBV5-1 and TRBJ2-2, with 11 positions matching TRBD2. V was pared by 0 bases and J by 8 bases, with 6 bases of the junction left unmatched. Germline V lookup: CDR1 SGHRS, CDR2 YFSETQ. The CDR3 contains 16 residues. The CDR3 loop reads CASSLATSGSGGELFF. DNA for the CDR3: TGCGCCAGCAGCTTGGCAACTAGCGGGAGTGGAGGGGAGCTGTTTTTT.

The rearrangement links TRBV28 to TRBJ2-5, with D possibly matching TRBD2 (6 bases). The germline V gene has CDR1 MDHEN and CDR2 SYDVKM. CDR3 length equals 15 residues. V was pared by 4 bases and J by 1 base, with 13 bases between. CDR3 in DNA: TGTGCCAGCAGTTCCGGGGGAGCGACCCAAGAGACCCAGTACTTC. Translated, it gives CASSSGGATQETQYF.

The chain combines TRBV25-1 with TRBJ2-1; no clear D gene. The CDR3 runs 15 residues. V lost 2 bases, J lost 4 bases, and 12 bases lay in between. CDR1 MGHDK and CDR2 SYGVNS come from the germline V gene. CDR3 in DNA: TGTGCCAGCAGTGAAGCGTCGGCACAGTACAATGAGCAGTTCTTC. This translates into CASSEASAQYNEQFF.

To note about this clonotype: One junction end disagrees with the germline gene, perhaps due to a read error. V and J are TRBV18 and TRBJ2-5, with D possibly being TRBD2 (5 bases). The germline V gene encodes CDR1 KGHSH and CDR2 LQKENI. The CDR3 is 15 residues long. CDR3: CASSPNEQLGETKYF. The CDR3 region has the DNA TGTGCCAGCTCACCGAACGAGCAGCTTGGGGAGACCAAGTACTTC. Combining the CDR3 with reference TRBV18 and TRBJ2-5 gives the whole variable domain NAGVMQNPRHLVRRRGQEARLRCSPMKGHSHVYWYRQLPEEGLKFMVYLQKENIIDESGMPKERFSAEFPKEGPSILRIQQVVRGDSAAYFCASSPNEQLGETKYFGPGTRLLVL.

This clonotype was picked up a small number of times. The rearrangement uses TRBV6-6 and TRBJ1-4, with 12 bases fitting TRBD1. V lost 2 bases, J lost 10 bases, and 2 bases stayed unmatched. The CDR3 totals 14 residues. Germline loops: CDR1 MNHNY, CDR2 SVGAGI (reference sequence). CDR3 sequence reads: CASSYGTGGGKLFF. The CDR3 DNA reads as TGTGCCAGCAGTTACGGGACAGGGGGCGGAAAACTGTTTTTT.

This clonotype has at least ten counts. The CDR3 bases are TGTGCCAGCAGCTGGGACAGGTCGATCTATGGCTACACCTTC. Translation gives CASSWDRSIYGYTF. The V and J genes are TRBV5-5 and TRBJ1-2, with 8 bases that match TRBD1. Trimming at V came to 3 bases and at J to 4 bases, leaving 5 bases not matched to a gene. The CDR3 runs to 14 residues. The V gene's germline CDR1 is SGHKS and CDR2 YYEKEE (reference sequence).

Concerning this clonotype itself: Being one base from a much bigger clone, this may be a read error. The rearrangement joins TRBV2 to TRBJ2-5; a weak D match, TRBD1 (5 bases). The CDR3 length is 14 residues. The germline gives CDR1 SNHLY, CDR2 FYNNEI. Deletions cut 2 bases from V and 3 bases from J, with 10 bases between. CDR3 region: CASSECPGKETQYF. The CDR3 DNA reads as TGTGCCAGCAGTGAATGCCCAGGGAAAGAGACCCAGTACTTC. Looking up the rest from reference TRBV2 and TRBJ2-5 gives the full variable domain: EPEVTQTPSHQVTQMGQEVILRCVPISNHLYFYWYRQILGQKVEFLVSFYNNEISEKSEIFDDQFSVERPDGSNFTLKIRSTKLEDSAMYFCASSECPGKETQYFGPGTRLLVL.

A note on this clonotype: One end of the junction does not line up with germline, which may come from a read error. The chain uses TRBV10-3 and TRBJ1-5, with 11 bases lining up with TRBD1. The V gene's germline CDR1 is ENHRY and CDR2 SYGVKD. The CDR3 sequence is 17 residues long. CDR3 loop: CASSEGQGAYSNQPQHF. For the CDR3, the DNA is TGTGCCAGCAGTGAAGGACAGGGGGCATATAGCAATCAGCCCCAGCATTTT.

For this clonotype: A much larger clonotype is one base distant, so this may be a read error. The chain recombines TRBV6-5 with TRBJ1-2; tentative D call: TRBD1 (6 bases). Germline CDR1 reads MNHEY; CDR2 reads SVGAGI. There are 14 residues in the CDR3. The CDR3 DNA reads TGTGCCATCAGTCGGACAGCCTCTAACTATGGCTACACCTTC. This translates into CAISRTASNYGYTF.